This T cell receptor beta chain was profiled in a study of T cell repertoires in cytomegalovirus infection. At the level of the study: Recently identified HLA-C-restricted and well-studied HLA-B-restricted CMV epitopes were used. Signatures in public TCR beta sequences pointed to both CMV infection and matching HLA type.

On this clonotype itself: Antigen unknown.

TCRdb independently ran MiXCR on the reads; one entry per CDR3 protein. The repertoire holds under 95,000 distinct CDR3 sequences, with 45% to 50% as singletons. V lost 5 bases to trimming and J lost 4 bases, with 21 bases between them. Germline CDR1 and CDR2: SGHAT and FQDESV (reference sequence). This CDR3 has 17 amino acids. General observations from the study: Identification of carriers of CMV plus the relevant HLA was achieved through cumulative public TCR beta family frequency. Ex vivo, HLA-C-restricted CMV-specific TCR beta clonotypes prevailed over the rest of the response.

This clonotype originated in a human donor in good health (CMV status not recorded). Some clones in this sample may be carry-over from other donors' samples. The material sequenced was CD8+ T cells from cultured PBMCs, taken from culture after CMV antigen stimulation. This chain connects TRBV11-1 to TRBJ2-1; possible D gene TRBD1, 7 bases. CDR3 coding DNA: TGTGCCAGCAGCCAAACCCGCAGGACAGGACTATACAATGAGCAGTTCTTC. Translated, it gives CASSQTRRTGLYNEQFF.